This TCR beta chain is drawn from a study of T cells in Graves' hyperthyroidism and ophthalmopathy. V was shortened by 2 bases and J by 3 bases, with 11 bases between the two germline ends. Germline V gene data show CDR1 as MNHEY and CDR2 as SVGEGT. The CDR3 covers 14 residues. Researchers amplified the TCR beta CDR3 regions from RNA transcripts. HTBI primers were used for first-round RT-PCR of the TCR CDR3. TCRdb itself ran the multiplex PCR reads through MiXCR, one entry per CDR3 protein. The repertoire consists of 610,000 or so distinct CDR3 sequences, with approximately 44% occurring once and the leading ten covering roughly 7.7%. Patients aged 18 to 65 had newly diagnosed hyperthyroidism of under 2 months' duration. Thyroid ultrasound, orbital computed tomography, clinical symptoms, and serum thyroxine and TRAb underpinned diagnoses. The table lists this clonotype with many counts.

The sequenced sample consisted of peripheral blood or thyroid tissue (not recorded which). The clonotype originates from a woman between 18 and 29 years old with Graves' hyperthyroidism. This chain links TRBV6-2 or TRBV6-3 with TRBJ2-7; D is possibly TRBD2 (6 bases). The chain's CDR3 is CASSYPRENYEQYF. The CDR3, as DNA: TGTGCCAGCAGTTACCCCCGGGAGAACTACGAGCAGTACTTC.